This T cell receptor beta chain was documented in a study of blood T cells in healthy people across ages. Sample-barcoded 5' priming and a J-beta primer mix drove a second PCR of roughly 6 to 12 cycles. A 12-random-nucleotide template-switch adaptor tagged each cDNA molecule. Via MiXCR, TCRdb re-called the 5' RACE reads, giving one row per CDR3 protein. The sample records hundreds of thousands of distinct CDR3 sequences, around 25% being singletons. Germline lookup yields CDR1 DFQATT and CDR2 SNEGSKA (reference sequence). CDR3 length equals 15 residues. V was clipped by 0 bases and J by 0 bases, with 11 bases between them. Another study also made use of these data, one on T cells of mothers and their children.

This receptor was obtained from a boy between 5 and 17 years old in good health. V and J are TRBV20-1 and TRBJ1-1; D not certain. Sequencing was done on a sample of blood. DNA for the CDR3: TGCAGTGCTAGAGATCCCGGGCTCATGAACACTGAAGCTTTCTTT. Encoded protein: CSARDPGLMNTEAFF.